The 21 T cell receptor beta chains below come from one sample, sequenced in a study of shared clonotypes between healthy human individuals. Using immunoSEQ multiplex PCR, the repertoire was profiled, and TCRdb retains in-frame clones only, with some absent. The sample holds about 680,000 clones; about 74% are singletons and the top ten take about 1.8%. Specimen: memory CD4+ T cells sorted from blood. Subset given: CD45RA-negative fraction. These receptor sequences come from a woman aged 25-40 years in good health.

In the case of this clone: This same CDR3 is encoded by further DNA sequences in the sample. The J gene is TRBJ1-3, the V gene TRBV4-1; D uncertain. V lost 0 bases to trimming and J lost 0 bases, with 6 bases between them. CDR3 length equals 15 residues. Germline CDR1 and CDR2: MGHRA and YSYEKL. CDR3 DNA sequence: TGCGCCAGCAGCCAAGACAGAAGCTCTGGAAACACCATATATTTT. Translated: CASSQDRSSGNTIYF.

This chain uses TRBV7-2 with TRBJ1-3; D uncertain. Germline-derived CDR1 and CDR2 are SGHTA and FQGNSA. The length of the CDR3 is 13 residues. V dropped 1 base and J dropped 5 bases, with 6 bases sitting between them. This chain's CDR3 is CASSLGLRNTIYF. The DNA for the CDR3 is TGTGCCAGCAGCTTAGGACTTCGAAACACCATATATTTT.

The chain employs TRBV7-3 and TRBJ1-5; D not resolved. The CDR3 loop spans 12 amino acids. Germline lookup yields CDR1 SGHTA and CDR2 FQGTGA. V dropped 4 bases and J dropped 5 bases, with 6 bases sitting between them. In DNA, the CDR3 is TGTGCCAGCAGCTATCCAGATCAGCCCCAGCATTTT. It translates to CASSYPDQPQHF.

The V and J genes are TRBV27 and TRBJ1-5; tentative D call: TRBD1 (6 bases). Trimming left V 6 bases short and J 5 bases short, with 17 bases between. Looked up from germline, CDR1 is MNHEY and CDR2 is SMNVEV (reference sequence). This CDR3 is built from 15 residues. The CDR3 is CASSQNSGADQPQHF. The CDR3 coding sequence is TGTGCCAGCAGCCAAAATTCGGGGGCGGATCAGCCCCAGCATTTT.

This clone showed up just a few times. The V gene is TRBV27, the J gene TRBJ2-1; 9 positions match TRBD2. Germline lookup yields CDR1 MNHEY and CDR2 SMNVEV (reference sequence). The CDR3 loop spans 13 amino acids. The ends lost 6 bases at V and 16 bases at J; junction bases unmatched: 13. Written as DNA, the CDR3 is TGTGCCAGCAGCCTTAGCGGGAGTTCTACGTTTTTCTTC. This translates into CASSLSGSSTFFF.

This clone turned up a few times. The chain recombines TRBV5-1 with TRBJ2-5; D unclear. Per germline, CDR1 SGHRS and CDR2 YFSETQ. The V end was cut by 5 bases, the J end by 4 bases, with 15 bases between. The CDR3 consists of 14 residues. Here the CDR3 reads CASRFSTATETQYF. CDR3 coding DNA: TGCGCCAGCAGATTCAGTACGGCCACAGAGACCCAGTACTTC.

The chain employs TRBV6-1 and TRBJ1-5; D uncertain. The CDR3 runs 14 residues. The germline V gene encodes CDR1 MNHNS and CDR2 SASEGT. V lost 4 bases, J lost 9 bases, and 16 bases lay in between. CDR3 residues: CASSVRQTLGPQHF. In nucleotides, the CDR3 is TGTGCCAGCAGTGTTCGGCAGACTCTCGGGCCCCAGCATTTT.

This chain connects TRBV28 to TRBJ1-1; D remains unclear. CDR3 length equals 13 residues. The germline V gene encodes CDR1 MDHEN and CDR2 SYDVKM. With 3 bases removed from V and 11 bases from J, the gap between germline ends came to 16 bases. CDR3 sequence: CASSFGTPGRAFF. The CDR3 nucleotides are TGTGCCAGCAGTTTTGGTACACCTGGCAGGGCTTTCTTT. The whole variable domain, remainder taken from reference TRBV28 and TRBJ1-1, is DVKVTQSSRYLVKRTGEKVFLECVQDMDHENMFWYRQDPGLGLRLIYFSYDVKMKEKGDIPEGYSVSREKKERFSLILESASTNQTSMYLCASSFGTPGRAFFGQGTRLTVV.

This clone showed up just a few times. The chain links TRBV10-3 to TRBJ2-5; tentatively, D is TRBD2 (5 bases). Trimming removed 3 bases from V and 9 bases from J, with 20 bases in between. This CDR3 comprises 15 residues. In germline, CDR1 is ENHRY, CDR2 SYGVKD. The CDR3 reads CAISELSGSPRAQYF. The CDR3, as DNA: TGTGCCATCAGTGAACTAAGCGGCTCCCCCCGGGCCCAGTACTTC.

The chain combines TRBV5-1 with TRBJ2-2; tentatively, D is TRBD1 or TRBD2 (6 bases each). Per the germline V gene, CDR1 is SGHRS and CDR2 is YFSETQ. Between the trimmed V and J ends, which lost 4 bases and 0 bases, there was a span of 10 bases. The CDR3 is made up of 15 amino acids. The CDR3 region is CASSRGTPNTGELFF. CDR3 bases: TGCGCCAGCAGCCGCGGGACACCGAACACCGGGGAGCTGTTTTTT.

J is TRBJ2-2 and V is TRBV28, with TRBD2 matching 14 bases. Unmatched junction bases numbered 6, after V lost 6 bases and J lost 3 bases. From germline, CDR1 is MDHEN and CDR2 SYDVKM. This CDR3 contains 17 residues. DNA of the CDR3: TGTGCCAGCAGGGGGACTAGCGGGAGCTTACACACCGGGGAGCTGTTTTTT. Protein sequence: CASRGTSGSLHTGELFF.

The CDR3 is CASSPRGSSGANVLTF. CDR3 coding DNA: TGTGCCAGCAGCCCGAGGGGGAGCTCTGGGGCCAACGTCCTGACTTTC. This chain connects TRBV5-4 to TRBJ2-6; a weak D match, TRBD1 (6 bases). Between the trimmed V and J ends, which lost 4 bases and 0 bases, there was a span of 11 bases. The CDR3 runs 16 residues. Germline V gives CDR1 SGHNT, CDR2 YYREEE (reference sequence).

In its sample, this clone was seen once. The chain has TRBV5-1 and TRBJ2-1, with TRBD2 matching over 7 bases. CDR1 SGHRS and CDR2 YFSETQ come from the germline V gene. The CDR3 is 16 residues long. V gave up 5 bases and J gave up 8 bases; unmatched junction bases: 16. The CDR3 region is CASRPSSGVKFDEQFF. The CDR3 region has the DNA TGCGCCAGCAGACCCTCTAGCGGCGTGAAGTTCGATGAGCAGTTCTTC.

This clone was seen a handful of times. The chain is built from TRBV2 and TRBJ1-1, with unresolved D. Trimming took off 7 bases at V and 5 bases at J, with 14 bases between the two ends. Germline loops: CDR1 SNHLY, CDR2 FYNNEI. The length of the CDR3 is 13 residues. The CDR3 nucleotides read TGTGCCAGCACGATGGGAGGGTGGACTGAAGCTTTCTTT. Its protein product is CASTMGGWTEAFF.

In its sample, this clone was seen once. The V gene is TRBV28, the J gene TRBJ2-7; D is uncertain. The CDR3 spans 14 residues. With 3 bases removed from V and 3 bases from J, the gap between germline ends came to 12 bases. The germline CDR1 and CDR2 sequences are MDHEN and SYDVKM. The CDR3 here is CASSLRPAHYEQYF. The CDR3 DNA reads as TGTGCCAGCAGTTTGAGACCAGCCCACTACGAGCAGTACTTC. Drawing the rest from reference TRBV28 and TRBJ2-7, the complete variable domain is DVKVTQSSRYLVKRTGEKVFLECVQDMDHENMFWYRQDPGLGLRLIYFSYDVKMKEKGDIPEGYSVSREKKERFSLILESASTNQTSMYLCASSLRPAHYEQYFGPGTRLTVT.

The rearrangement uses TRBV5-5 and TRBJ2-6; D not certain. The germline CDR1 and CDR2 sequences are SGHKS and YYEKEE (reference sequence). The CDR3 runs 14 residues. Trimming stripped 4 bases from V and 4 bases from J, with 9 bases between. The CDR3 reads CASSPETGANVLTF. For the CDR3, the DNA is TGTGCCAGCAGCCCTGAAACCGGGGCCAACGTCCTGACTTTC.

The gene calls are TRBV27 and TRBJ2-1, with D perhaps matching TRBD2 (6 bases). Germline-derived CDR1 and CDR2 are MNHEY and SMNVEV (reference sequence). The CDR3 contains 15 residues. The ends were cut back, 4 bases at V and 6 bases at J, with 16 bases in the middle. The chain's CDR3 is CASSWGDAYINEQFF. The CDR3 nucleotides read TGTGCCAGCAGTTGGGGGGATGCGTACATCAATGAGCAGTTCTTC.

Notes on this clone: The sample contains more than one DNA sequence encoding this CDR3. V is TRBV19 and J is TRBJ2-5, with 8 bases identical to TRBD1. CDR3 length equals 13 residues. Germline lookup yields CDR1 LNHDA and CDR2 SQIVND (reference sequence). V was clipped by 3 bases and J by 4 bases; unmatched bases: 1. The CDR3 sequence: CASSIGQGETQYF. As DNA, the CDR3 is TGTGCCAGTAGTATCGGACAGGGAGAGACCCAGTACTTC.

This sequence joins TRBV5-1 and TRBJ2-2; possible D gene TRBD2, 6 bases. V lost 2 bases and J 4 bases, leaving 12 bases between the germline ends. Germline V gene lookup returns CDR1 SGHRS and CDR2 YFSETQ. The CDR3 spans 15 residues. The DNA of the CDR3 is TGCGCCAGCAGCTTCGACGGGAGAGGCACCGGGGAGCTGTTTTTT. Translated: CASSFDGRGTGELFF.

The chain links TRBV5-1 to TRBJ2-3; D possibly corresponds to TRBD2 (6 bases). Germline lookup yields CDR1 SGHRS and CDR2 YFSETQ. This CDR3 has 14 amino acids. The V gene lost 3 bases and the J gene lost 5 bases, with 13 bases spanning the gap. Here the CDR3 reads CASSSRDSLDTQYF. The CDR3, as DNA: TGCGCCAGCAGCTCCCGGGACTCCCTAGATACGCAGTATTTT.

CDR3 bases: TGTGCTAGTGGTTTCTCGGGGGCAAGTAGGACTAATGAAAAACTGTTTTTT. It is translated as CASGFSGASRTNEKLFF. The chain is built from TRBV12-5 and TRBJ1-4, with a tentative D call TRBD1 (6 bases). V was cut by 3 bases and J by 2 bases, with 16 bases left in between. CDR3 length: 17 amino acids. CDR1 LGHNT and CDR2 FRNRAP come from the germline V gene.